Listed below are T cell receptor beta chains from one sample, sequenced in a study of somatic mutations in cytotoxic T cells in rheumatoid arthritis. Libraries were prepared by immunoSEQ multiplex PCR; TCRdb keeps only in-frame clonotypes and omits some of them. The sample consists of about 25,000 clones, roughly 82% of them appearing once. Specimen: CD8+ T cells sorted from blood. These receptors were obtained from a man aged 45-65 years in good health. Both conserved end residues are part of each CDR3. The D gene is left open where the match is weak. Size tells how often a clone was seen (once, few, many) or the class of an expanded clone, and some rows leave it out.

d_gene,v_gene,j_gene,abundance,CDR3nt,CDR3aa
TRBD2,TRBV27,TRBJ2-7,.,TGTGCCAGCGCAGTAGCGGGAGACAGTTACGAGCAGTACTTC,CASAVAGDSYEQYF
.,TRBV25-1,TRBJ1-1,.,TGTGCCAGCAGTCTCGGGGGGGGGAACACTGAAGCTTTCTTT,CASSLGGGNTEAFF
.,TRBV6-6,TRBJ2-3,.,TGTGCCAGCAGTTACTCGGCCAGTCCAGATACGCAGTATTTT,CASSYSASPDTQYF
.,TRBV27,TRBJ2-1,.,TGTGCCAGCAGTTTATCCTTCCCTGCCGATGAGCAGTTCTTC,CASSLSFPADEQFF
TRBD2,TRBV7-9,TRBJ2-5,.,TGTGCCAGCAGCTCGAGACTAGCGGCAACTGAAGAGACCCAGTACTTC,CASSSRLAATEETQYF
TRBD1,TRBV27,TRBJ2-7,.,TGTGCCAGCAGTTTCCTAGGACAGGGGGCATGGTACGAGCAGTACTTC,CASSFLGQGAWYEQYF
.,TRBV5-5,TRBJ1-2,.,TGTGCCAGCAGCTCCTGGGACACGAACTATGGCTACACCTTC,CASSSWDTNYGYTF
.,TRBV10-3,TRBJ1-1,.,TGTGCCATCAGTCCCCAAACGGGGGAAGAAGCTTTCTTT,CAISPQTGEEAFF
.,TRBV4-1,TRBJ1-6,.,TGCGCCAGCAGCCAAGAGGGCAGGGGTTATAATTCACCCCTCCACTTT,CASSQEGRGYNSPLHF
.,TRBV18,TRBJ1-3,.,TGTGCCAGCTCAACAGGGACGGGAAACACCATATATTTT,CASSTGTGNTIYF
.,TRBV27,TRBJ2-7,few,TGTGCCAGCAGTCAAGGGACGTACGAGCAGTACTTC,CASSQGTYEQYF
.,TRBV27,TRBJ2-7,.,TGTGCCAGCAGTCCAGACTTACTCTCCTACGAGCAGTACTTC,CASSPDLLSYEQYF
TRBD1,TRBV4-1,TRBJ2-7,.,TGCGCCAGCAGCCAAACACAAGGGACAGGGGAAGACGAGCAGTACTTC,CASSQTQGTGEDEQYF
TRBD1,TRBV15,TRBJ1-5,.,TGTGCCACCAGCAGAGATTTTCGGGACAGGGGGCAGCCCCAGCATTTT,CATSRDFRDRGQPQHF
TRBD1,TRBV13,TRBJ1-1,.,TGTGCCAGCAGCTCGGACAGGATGAACACTGAAGCTTTCTTT,CASSSDRMNTEAFF
.,TRBV7-9,TRBJ2-1,.,TGTGCCAGCAGCTTTTCAGAATACAATGAGCAGTTCTTC,CASSFSEYNEQFF
TRBD1,TRBV13,TRBJ2-3,once,TGTGCCAGCACCCCCTTCGGGACAGGGTTCACAGATACGCAGTATTTT,CASTPFGTGFTDTQYF
.,TRBV10-1,TRBJ1-2,.,TGCGCCAGCAGTGCCGACAGAAGATATGGCTACACCTTC,CASSADRRYGYTF
.,TRBV6-1,TRBJ2-1,.,TGTGCCAGCAGTGAAGGTCTCAAGCGGGCCTACAATGAGCAGTTCTTC,CASSEGLKRAYNEQFF
TRBD1,TRBV28,TRBJ2-7,few,TGTGCCAGCAGTTTCCGGGACAGGTTAGACGAGCAGTACTTC,CASSFRDRLDEQYF